This T cell receptor (beta chain) was retrieved from a study of blood T cell repertoires in COVID-19. Overall study: Donors in the United States, Italy and Spain gave samples during acute or convalescent COVID-19. Sample material is recorded as cDNA or gDNA derived from T cells, B-cell-depleted T cells, or PBMCs.

Seattle patients were enrolled while actively infected and followed longitudinally. Original methodology: Using reference gene primer amplification, nucleated cell counts were estimated. This table comes from immunoSEQ multiplex PCR, and its TCRdb copy is limited to in-frame clones, with some not included. The V and J calls and clone size are taken from that table; D and trimming were inferred from the DNA. The sample holds tens of thousands of clones, more than 70% seen once. The ends lost 0 bases at V and 2 bases at J; junction bases unmatched: 16. Germline CDR1 GTSNPN, CDR2 SVGIG (reference sequence). The length of the CDR3 is 19 residues.

The chain is built from TRBV30 and TRBJ1-2, with 9 bases aligning to TRBD1. This clonotype was obtained from a man aged 30 to 45 with COVID-19, enrolled during active disease. The specimen was peripheral blood. The CDR3 protein is CAWSVRGTLPGTGNYGYTF. In nucleotides, the CDR3 is TGTGCCTGGAGTGTACGGGGCACTCTCCCCGGGACAGGGAACTATGGCTACACCTTC.